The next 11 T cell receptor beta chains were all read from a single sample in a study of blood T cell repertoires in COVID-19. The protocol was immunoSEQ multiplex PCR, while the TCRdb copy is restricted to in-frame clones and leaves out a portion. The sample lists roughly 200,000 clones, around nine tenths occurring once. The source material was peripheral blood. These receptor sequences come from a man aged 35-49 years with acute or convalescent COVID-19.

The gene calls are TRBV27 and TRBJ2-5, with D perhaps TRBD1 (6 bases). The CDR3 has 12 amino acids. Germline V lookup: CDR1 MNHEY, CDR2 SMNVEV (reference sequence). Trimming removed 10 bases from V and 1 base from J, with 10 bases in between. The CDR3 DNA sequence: TGTGCCACCGGGACACCCCAAGAGACCCAGTACTTC. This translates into CATGTPQETQYF.

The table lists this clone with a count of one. DNA for the CDR3: TGTGCCAGCAGCTTACAGGGGCTAGGGAATTCACCCCTCCACTTT. As protein: CASSLQGLGNSPLHF. This chain connects TRBV7-9 to TRBJ1-6; D possibly corresponds to TRBD1 (6 bases). The V and J ends lost 2 bases and 7 bases respectively, with 12 bases between them. The CDR3 is 15 amino acids. The germline CDR1 and CDR2 sequences are SEHNR and FQNEAQ (reference sequence).

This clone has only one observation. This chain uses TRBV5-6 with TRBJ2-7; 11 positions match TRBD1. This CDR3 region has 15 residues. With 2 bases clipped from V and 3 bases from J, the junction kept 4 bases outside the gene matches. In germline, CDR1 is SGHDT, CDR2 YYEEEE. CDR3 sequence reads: CASSFLGTGGYEQYF. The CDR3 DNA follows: TGTGCCAGCAGCTTCCTAGGGACAGGGGGCTACGAGCAGTACTTC.

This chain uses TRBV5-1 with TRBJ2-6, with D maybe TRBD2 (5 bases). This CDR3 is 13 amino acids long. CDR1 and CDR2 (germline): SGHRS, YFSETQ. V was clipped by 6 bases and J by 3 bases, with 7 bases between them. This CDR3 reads CASKEVGANVLTF. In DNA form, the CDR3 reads TGCGCCAGCAAGGAGGTTGGGGCCAACGTCCTGACTTTC.

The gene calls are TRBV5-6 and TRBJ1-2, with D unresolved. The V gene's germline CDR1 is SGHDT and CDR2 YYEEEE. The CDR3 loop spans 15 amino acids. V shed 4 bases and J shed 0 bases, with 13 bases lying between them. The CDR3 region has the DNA TGTGCCAGCAGCGCTTTAGTGGTTCCTAACTATGGCTACACCTTC. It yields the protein CASSALVVPNYGYTF. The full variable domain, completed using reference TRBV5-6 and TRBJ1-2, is DAGVTQSPTHLIKTRGQQVTLRCSPKSGHDTVSWYQQALGQGPQFIFQYYEEEERQRGNFPDRFSGHQFPNYSSELNVNALLLGDSALYLCASSALVVPNYGYTFGSGTRLTVV.

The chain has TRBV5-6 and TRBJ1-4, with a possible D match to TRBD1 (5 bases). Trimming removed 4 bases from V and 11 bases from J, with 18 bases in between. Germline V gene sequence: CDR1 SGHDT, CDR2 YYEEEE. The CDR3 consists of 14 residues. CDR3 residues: CASSTVRAPGKLFF. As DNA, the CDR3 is TGTGCCAGCAGCACAGTCAGGGCCCCAGGTAAACTGTTTTTT.

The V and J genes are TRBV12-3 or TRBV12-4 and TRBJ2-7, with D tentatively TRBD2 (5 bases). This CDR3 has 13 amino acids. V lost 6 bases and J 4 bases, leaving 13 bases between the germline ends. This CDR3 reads CASSPGREYEQYF. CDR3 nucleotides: TGTGCCAGCAGCCCTGGACGGGAATACGAGCAGTACTTC.

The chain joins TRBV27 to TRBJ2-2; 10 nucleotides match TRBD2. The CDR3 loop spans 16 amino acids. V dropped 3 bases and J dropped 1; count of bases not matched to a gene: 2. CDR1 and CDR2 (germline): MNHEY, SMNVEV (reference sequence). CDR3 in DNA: TGTGCCAGCAGTTTTGAGCGGGGGGGGAACACCGGGGAGCTGTTTTTT. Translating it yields CASSFERGGNTGELFF.

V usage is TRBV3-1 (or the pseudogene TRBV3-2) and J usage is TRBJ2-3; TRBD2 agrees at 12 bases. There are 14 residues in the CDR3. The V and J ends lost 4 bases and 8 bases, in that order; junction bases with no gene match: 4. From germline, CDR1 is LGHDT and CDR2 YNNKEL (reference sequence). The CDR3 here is CASSPGTSGRTQYF. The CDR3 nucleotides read TGTGCCAGCAGCCCCGGGACTAGCGGGCGTACGCAGTATTTT.

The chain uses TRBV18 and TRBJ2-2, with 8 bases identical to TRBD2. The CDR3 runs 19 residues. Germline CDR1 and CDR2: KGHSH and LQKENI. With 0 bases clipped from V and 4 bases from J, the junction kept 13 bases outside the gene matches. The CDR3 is CASSPPVGRDSEGTGELFF. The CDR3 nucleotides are TGTGCCAGCTCACCACCAGTCGGGAGGGACTCCGAAGGCACCGGGGAGCTGTTTTTT.

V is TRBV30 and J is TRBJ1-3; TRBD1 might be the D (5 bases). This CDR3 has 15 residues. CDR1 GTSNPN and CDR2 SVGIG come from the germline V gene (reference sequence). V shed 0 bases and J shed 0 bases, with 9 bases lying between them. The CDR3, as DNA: TGTGCCTGGAGTGTACAGGTTCGCTCTGGAAACACCATATATTTT. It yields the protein CAWSVQVRSGNTIYF.